This T cell receptor beta chain is drawn from a study of CD8+ T cells in alopecia areata. Broader study findings: Shared TCR sequences were less clear between patients than in mice, possibly partly from HLA diversity. Greater clonality was observed in lesional scalp samples, especially alopecia totalis/universalis, versus normal scalp.

Extracted RNA was reverse transcribed, and the resulting cDNA served as sequencing template. Profiling relied on immunoSEQ multiplex PCR, and the TCRdb table lists in-frame clones only, not all of them. The table records approximately 13,000 clones, roughly three fifths of them present only once. In five patients, CD4+ T cells were split by CD25+CD127- sorting. Per germline, CDR1 SGHRS and CDR2 YFSETQ. The CDR3 runs 15 residues. V shed 4 bases and J shed 2 bases, with 14 bases lying between them. As regards this clone: Its antigen is not identified.

Sequences were obtained from CD4+ Tregs sorted from blood. The receptor's source is a human donor with alopecia areata. This chain uses TRBV5-1 with TRBJ2-3, with D perhaps TRBD1 or TRBD2 (5 bases each). CDR3 sequence: CASSVVRGVTDTQYF. The CDR3 DNA reads as TGCGCCAGCAGCGTCGTCCGGGGCGTCACAGATACGCAGTATTTT. Looking up the rest from reference TRBV5-1 and TRBJ2-3 gives the full variable domain: KAGVTQTPRYLIKTRGQQVTLSCSPISGHRSVSWYQQTPGQGLQFLFEYFSETQRNKGNFPGRFSGRQFSNSRSEMNVSTLELGDSALYLCASSVVRGVTDTQYFGPGTRLTVL.